This section outlines one T cell receptor (beta chain) sequence together with its context. CDR3 length equals 13 residues. Trimming removed 3 bases from V and 1 base from J, with 7 bases in between. Germline V CDR1 and CDR2: SGHRS, YFSETQ. This sample is drawn from a study of cytomegalovirus exposure and HLA in healthy donors. The PCR was carried out with 60 Vbeta primers and 13 Jbeta primers. Sequencing used immunoSEQ multiplex PCR; TCRdb keeps in-frame clones, though not all of them. The repertoire has about 190,000 clones, over 60% of them found once; the top ten carry about 5%. The chain recombines TRBV5-1 with TRBJ1-1; D is unclear. The TCR was taken from a man aged 25 to 40 in good health and CMV-seropositive. Sequences were obtained from PBMCs. DNA for the CDR3: TGCGCCAGCAGCTACCGGGGGAACACTGAAGCTTTCTTT. Protein product: CASSYRGNTEAFF. Full variable domain (remainder filled in from reference TRBV5-1 and TRBJ1-1): KAGVTQTPRYLIKTRGQQVTLSCSPISGHRSVSWYQQTPGQGLQFLFEYFSETQRNKGNFPGRFSGRQFSNSRSEMNVSTLELGDSALYLCASSYRGNTEAFFGQGTRLTVV.